This T cell receptor (beta chain) was recorded in a study of cytotoxic CD8 clonotypes in ibrutinib-treated CLL. General study findings and limits: Once treatment began, public clonotypes, which were uncommon, contracted or stayed stable. Different sampling times were used for sustained-remission and progressing patients.

Target depth was 1 in 200,000 to 1 in 1 million T cells, about 10x per clonotype. Some clones are missing from TCRdb's copy, which holds only in-frame ones; the method was immunoSEQ multiplex PCR. The sample gives over 110,000 clones, 85% to 95% of which show up once; less than 14% is in the top ten. The J segment lost 3 bases and the V segment lost 5 bases, leaving 10 bases of the junction unmatched. The CDR3 extends over 15 amino acids. The germline V gene has CDR1 MNHEY and CDR2 SMNVEV (reference sequence). Note on this clone: Antigen: not known.

The V call is TRBV27, the J call TRBJ2-7; 7 bases map to TRBD2. This sequence originates from a human donor with chronic lymphocytic leukemia. The sample in question was PBMCs, obtained after 12 months of ibrutinib treatment. The CDR3 coding sequence is TGTGCCAGCAGTCTATATGCTAGCGGAAACTACGAGCAGTACTTC. It translates to CASSLYASGNYEQYF.